These 24 T cell receptor beta chains originate from one sample sequenced in a study of cytomegalovirus exposure and HLA in healthy donors. The primer mix had 60 Vbeta and 13 Jbeta primers. Using immunoSEQ multiplex PCR, the repertoire was profiled, and TCRdb retains in-frame clones only, with some absent. The data contain around 70,000 clones, around 73% of them singletons. The source material was PBMCs. These TCRs come from a woman in her thirties or forties in good health and CMV-seropositive.

This clone was seen only a few times. The chain combines TRBV6-1 with TRBJ2-5; D ambiguous. This CDR3 contains 13 residues. Germline-derived CDR1 and CDR2 are MNHNS and SASEGT. V lost 5 bases, J lost 5 bases, and 12 bases lay in between. DNA for the CDR3: TGTGCCAGCAGTTTATCCGGGTGGGAGACCCAGTACTTC. Translating gives CASSLSGWETQYF.

The chain uses TRBV7-2 and TRBJ2-5; D is perhaps TRBD1 (8 bases). Trimming took off 5 bases at V and 5 bases at J, with 21 bases between the two ends. The germline gives CDR1 SGHTA, CDR2 FQGNSA. The CDR3 extends over 16 amino acids. The CDR3 here is CASSPQGGGRWETQYF. The CDR3 nucleotides are TGTGCCAGCAGCCCACAGGGGGGGGGCCGCTGGGAGACCCAGTACTTC.

The chain has TRBV7-2 and TRBJ2-2; D perhaps matches TRBD2 (5 bases). This CDR3 spans 13 amino acids. Germline loops: CDR1 SGHTA, CDR2 FQGNSA. Trimming removed 8 bases at V and 8 bases at J, with 15 bases between. The CDR3 DNA reads as TGTGCCAGCCGAGGAGGCGCATGGGGGGAGCTGTTTTTT. As protein: CASRGGAWGELFF.

CDR3 in amino acids: CASSPGLGTEAFF. CDR3 nucleotide sequence: TGCGCCAGCAGCCCTGGACTGGGCACTGAAGCTTTCTTT. The V call is TRBV5-1, the J call TRBJ1-1; no clear D. V was trimmed by 4 bases and J by 4 bases, leaving 11 bases between them. The V gene's germline CDR1 is SGHRS and CDR2 YFSETQ. The CDR3 runs to 13 residues.

The chain has TRBV7-9 and TRBJ1-1; D might be TRBD1 (5 bases). CDR1 and CDR2 from the germline V gene are SEHNR and FQNEAQ (reference sequence). Trimming took off 7 bases at V and 1 base at J, with 10 bases between the two ends. CDR3 length: 13 amino acids. Here the CDR3 DNA reads TGTGCCAGCACCTTTAGGGGGAACACTGAAGCTTTCTTT. Its protein product is CASTFRGNTEAFF. Filled out from reference TRBV7-9 and TRBJ1-1, the complete variable domain reads DTGVSQNPRHKITKRGQNVTFRCDPISEHNRLYWYRQTLGQGPEFLTYFQNEAQLEKSRLLSDRFSAERPKGSFSTLEIQRTEQGDSAMYLCASTFRGNTEAFFGQGTRLTVV.

The V and J genes are TRBV7-2 and TRBJ1-2; 12 bases align to TRBD1. V shed 5 bases, J shed 7 bases, and the junction held 11 bases outside the gene matches. CDR1 and CDR2 (germline): SGHTA, FQGNSA. The CDR3 is 16 residues long. CDR3 amino acids: CASSPFRGQGAGGYTF. The CDR3 coding sequence is TGTGCCAGCAGCCCCTTCAGGGGACAGGGGGCGGGTGGCTACACCTTC.

The CDR3 region has the DNA TGTGCCAGCAGCAAAGTCGAGAGGAACACTGAAGCTTTCTTT. Amino acid sequence: CASSKVERNTEAFF. This rearrangement joins TRBV21-1 to TRBJ1-1. TRBV21-1 is flagged as a pseudogene. The length of the CDR3 is 14 residues.

This chain connects TRBV25-1 to TRBJ1-1; D ambiguous. The germline V gene has CDR1 MGHDK and CDR2 SYGVNS. The CDR3 covers 13 residues. Trimming cost V 6 bases and J 0 bases, with 8 bases left between them. The CDR3 region has the DNA TGTGCCAGCAGGTCCAGGATGAACACTGAAGCTTTCTTT. The encoded protein is CASRSRMNTEAFF.

This clone was counted a single time. The chain combines TRBV5-1 with TRBJ2-2; no clear D gene. Germline values: CDR1 SGHRS, CDR2 YFSETQ. The ends were cut back, 0 bases at V and 6 bases at J, with 9 bases in the middle. The CDR3 extends over 14 amino acids. The CDR3 here is CASSLGGQAGELFF. CDR3 DNA: TGCGCCAGCAGCTTGGGTGGGCAGGCCGGGGAGCTGTTTTTT.

The CDR3 DNA follows: TGTGCCAGCAGCTTGGACGCGGGGGCGGGCGAGCAGTACTTC. Residues: CASSLDAGAGEQYF. The chain recombines TRBV5-6 with TRBJ2-7; a possible D gene is TRBD2 (7 bases). CDR1 and CDR2 from the germline V gene are SGHDT and YYEEEE. V shed 0 bases and J shed 6 bases, with 13 bases lying between them. The CDR3 contains 14 residues.

The rearrangement joins TRBV6-6 to TRBJ2-2; 10 nucleotides match TRBD2. CDR1 is MNHNY, CDR2 SVGAGI, per germline (reference sequence). The J segment lost 12 bases and the V segment lost 7 bases, leaving 14 bases of the junction unmatched. This CDR3 is 15 amino acids long. The CDR3 coding sequence is TGTGCCAGCATCCGGGGAGGCAGCGGGGGGGCTCAGCTGTTTTTT. Amino acid sequence: CASIRGGSGGAQLFF.

The chain recombines TRBV18 with TRBJ2-6, with D perhaps TRBD1 (6 bases). Trimming pared 5 bases from V and 2 bases from J, leaving 13 bases between. Germline V gene lookup returns CDR1 KGHSH and CDR2 LQKENI. The CDR3 spans 16 residues. CDR3 bases: TGTGCCAGCTCAGCTCCTACAGGGACTGGGGCCAACGTCCTGACTTTC. It translates to CASSAPTGTGANVLTF.

The V gene is TRBV5-1, the J gene TRBJ2-3; 13 positions agree with TRBD2. Per germline, CDR1 SGHRS and CDR2 YFSETQ. CDR3 length: 17 amino acids. Unmatched junction bases numbered 10, after V lost 4 bases and J lost 5 bases. This chain's CDR3 is CASSPSRTSGGGDTQYF. The CDR3 coding sequence is TGCGCCAGCAGCCCCTCCCGGACTAGCGGGGGCGGAGATACGCAGTATTTT.

The rearrangement uses TRBV5-1 and TRBJ1-2, with 10 bases identical to TRBD1. Per the germline V gene, CDR1 is SGHRS and CDR2 is YFSETQ. J was trimmed by 5 bases and V by 4 bases; bases with no gene match: 5. The CDR3 extends over 14 amino acids. The CDR3 loop is CASSPDRGRYGYTF. As DNA, the CDR3 is TGCGCCAGCAGCCCGGACAGGGGGAGGTATGGCTACACCTTC. Supplemented by reference TRBV5-1 and TRBJ1-2, the full variable domain reads KAGVTQTPRYLIKTRGQQVTLSCSPISGHRSVSWYQQTPGQGLQFLFEYFSETQRNKGNFPGRFSGRQFSNSRSEMNVSTLELGDSALYLCASSPDRGRYGYTFGSGTRLTVV.

V is TRBV6-5 and J is TRBJ2-7; 7 bases match TRBD1. The CDR3 totals 16 residues. Germline V gives CDR1 MNHEY, CDR2 SVGAGI. Trimming at V came to 0 bases and at J to 3 bases, leaving 8 bases not matched to a gene. The CDR3 DNA sequence: TGTGCCAGCAGTTACTCCCGGGACAGTCTAATCTACGAGCAGTACTTC. Amino acid sequence: CASSYSRDSLIYEQYF.

This clone was counted between two and nine times. This sequence joins TRBV2 and TRBJ2-7; 9 bases agree with TRBD1. V was clipped by 7 bases and J by 5 bases; unmatched bases: 6. Germline V CDR1 and CDR2: SNHLY, FYNNEI. This CDR3 is 13 amino acids long. The CDR3 DNA follows: TGTGCCAGCATTCGGGACAGGGCCGACGAGCAGTACTTC. Its translation is CASIRDRADEQYF.

The chain links TRBV6-6 to TRBJ2-3; 8 positions agree with TRBD2. CDR3 size: 16 residues. Germline values: CDR1 MNHNY, CDR2 SVGAGI (reference sequence). Losses at the gene ends were 6 bases for V and 1 base for J; bases not matched to a gene: 9. CDR3 nucleotide sequence: TGTGCCAGCAGCCCCGGACTAGCTGGGGGCACAGATACGCAGTATTTT. Its translation is CASSPGLAGGTDTQYF.

The V and J genes are TRBV11-3 and TRBJ1-6, with D perhaps TRBD1 (5 bases). V lost 0 bases to trimming and J lost 9 bases, with 12 bases between them. This CDR3 is 15 amino acids long. Germline assignment: CDR1 SGHNT and CDR2 YENEEA. CDR3 nucleotide sequence: TGTGCCAGCAGCTTAGACGGAGTCGGGGGTTCACCCCTCCACTTT. Protein: CASSLDGVGGSPLHF. Full variable domain (rest looked up from reference TRBV11-3 and TRBJ1-6): EAGVVQSPRYKIIEKKQPVAFWCNPISGHNTLYWYLQNLGQGPELLIRYENEEAVDDSQLPKDRFSAERLKGVDSTLKIQPAELGDSAVYLCASSLDGVGGSPLHFGNGTRLTVT.

This chain joins TRBV19 and TRBJ2-3; 11 nucleotides agree with TRBD2. V lost 7 bases, J lost 5 bases, and 5 bases stayed unmatched. The CDR3 spans 14 residues. Germline CDR1 reads LNHDA; CDR2 reads SQIVND (reference sequence). The CDR3 region has the DNA TGTGCCAGTACTAGCGGGGGGACACGAGATACGCAGTATTTT. Amino acids: CASTSGGTRDTQYF.

In its sample, this clone was seen once. The chain combines TRBV15 with TRBJ2-7, with 7 bases lining up with TRBD1. Germline CDR1 reads LNHNV; CDR2 reads YYDKDF (reference sequence). J lost 3 bases, V lost 2 bases, and 4 bases had no gene match. The CDR3 totals 14 residues. CDR3 residues: CATSRPTGIYEQYF. The DNA of the CDR3 is TGTGCCACCAGCAGACCGACAGGGATCTACGAGCAGTACTTC.

V gene TRBV21-1 combines with J gene TRBJ2-1; TRBD1 is the table's D call and was not checked against the DNA. TRBV21-1 is reported as a pseudogene. The CDR3 contains 19 residues. In DNA form, the CDR3 reads TGTGCCAGCAGCTCTTCCGGGACAGGGGTCCTGTACGCCTACAATGAGCAGTTCTTC. As protein: CASSSSGTGVLYAYNEQFF.

This clone showed up just a few times. This sequence joins TRBV9 and TRBJ2-1, with 9 bases fitting TRBD1. CDR3 length: 14 residues. The germline CDR1 and CDR2 sequences are SGDLS and YYNGEE. Losses at the gene ends were 4 bases for V and 8 bases for J; bases not matched to a gene: 7. In DNA, the CDR3 is TGTGCCAGCAGCCCCCGGGACAGGGTCTATGAGCAGTTCTTC. Protein product: CASSPRDRVYEQFF.

This clone was counted only a few times. The chain is built from TRBV5-1 and TRBJ2-1, with 12 bases identical to TRBD2. This CDR3 region has 16 residues. Looked up from germline, CDR1 is SGHRS and CDR2 is YFSETQ. Losses at the gene ends were 4 bases for V and 10 bases for J; bases not matched to a gene: 12. DNA of the CDR3: TGCGCCAGCAGCCTCACTAGCGGGGGGCTTACCTACGAGCAGTTCTTC. Protein: CASSLTSGGLTYEQFF.

The chain has TRBV7-2 and TRBJ2-5; D is possibly TRBD1 (5 bases). Germline CDR1 and CDR2: SGHTA and FQGNSA. Trimming took off 4 bases at V and 5 bases at J, with 11 bases between the two ends. The CDR3 covers 13 residues. In nucleotides, the CDR3 is TGTGCCAGCAGCTACAGGTTGGGGGAGACCCAGTACTTC. Translating gives CASSYRLGETQYF.